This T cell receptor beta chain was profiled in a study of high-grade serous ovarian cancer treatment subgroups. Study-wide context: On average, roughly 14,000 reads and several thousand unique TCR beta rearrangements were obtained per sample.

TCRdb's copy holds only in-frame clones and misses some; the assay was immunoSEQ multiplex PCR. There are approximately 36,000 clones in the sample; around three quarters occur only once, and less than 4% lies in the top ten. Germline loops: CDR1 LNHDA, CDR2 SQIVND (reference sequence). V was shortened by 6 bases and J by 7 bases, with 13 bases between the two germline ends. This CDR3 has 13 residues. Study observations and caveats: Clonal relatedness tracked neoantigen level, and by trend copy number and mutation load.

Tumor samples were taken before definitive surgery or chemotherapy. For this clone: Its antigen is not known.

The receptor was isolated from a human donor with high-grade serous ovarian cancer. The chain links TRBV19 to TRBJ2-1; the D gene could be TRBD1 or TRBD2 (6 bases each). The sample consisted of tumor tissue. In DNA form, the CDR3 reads TGTGCCAGTAGAGAAGGGGGGCGGAATGAGCAGTTCTTC. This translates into CASREGGRNEQFF.